The entry that follows covers one TCR beta chain sequence. Trimming at V came to 3 bases and at J to 2 bases, leaving 5 bases not matched to a gene. Germline loops: CDR1 SNHLY, CDR2 FYNNEI. This CDR3 region has 15 residues. The data belong to a study of blood T cells in healthy people across ages. Next came a second PCR, run for roughly 7 to 12 cycles, which used a sample-barcoded 5' primer along with a J-beta primer mix. TCRdb re-derived calls from the 5' RACE reads in MiXCR, one entry per CDR3 protein. The sample gives roughly 1,500,000 distinct CDR3 sequences, approximately 40% of which show up once; 7.9% is in the top ten.

This rearrangement joins TRBV2 to TRBJ2-3; 7 bases align to TRBD2. The TCR sequence derives from a woman between 18 and 30 years old in good health. The specimen sequenced was blood. The CDR3 region has the DNA TGTGCCAGCAGTGATGGGCGGGGGTACACAGATACGCAGTATTTT. Translated: CASSDGRGYTDTQYF.